Here is one TCR beta chain with its context. This record belongs to a study of T cell changes during pregnancy in multiple sclerosis. V lost 6 bases and J lost 1, with 9 bases in between. This CDR3 contains 13 residues. CDR1 is WNHNN and CDR2 is SYGVQD in the germline V gene (reference sequence). The table came from immunoSEQ multiplex PCR; TCRdb's copy has only in-frame clones and leaves some out. The profile shows over 50,000 clones, about 91% of them singletons. This TCR was recovered from a female donor with multiple sclerosis, enrolled in a pregnancy study. The sample was peripheral blood, taken after pregnancy. The V gene is TRBV10-1, the J gene TRBJ2-5; D gene ambiguous. The CDR3 DNA follows: TGCGCCAGCAGAATGGCAGTCCAAGAGACCCAGTACTTC. As protein: CASRMAVQETQYF.